This T cell receptor beta chain was identified in a study of T cell responses to AZD1222 COVID-19 vaccine. Study-level points and caveats: Seropositive at baseline were only a handful of AZD1222 recipients. White British people made up most donors, females outnumbered males, and clonal diversity was possibly underestimated. The study reported that nearly half of spike-specific TCRs target unmutated variant regions.

Assay: immunoSEQ multiplex PCR; the TCRdb copy retains only in-frame clones and omits some. The data show approximately 150,000 clones, with roughly 90% seen just once and 5.4% held by the top ten. As for this clone: The target antigen is unknown.

This sample comprised peripheral blood, obtained 28 days after the second dose of the MenACWY control vaccine. The sequence came from an adult who received the MenACWY meningococcal vaccine as a control.

CDR3 amino acids: CASSHGGHYGYTF. The CDR3 bases are TGTGCCAGCAGCCACGGGGGTCACTATGGCTACACCTTC. This rearrangement joins TRBV3-1 (or the pseudogene TRBV3-2) to TRBJ1-2, with a weak D call TRBD1 (5 bases). V was cut by 3 bases and J by 3 bases, with 8 bases left in between. CDR3 length: 13 amino acids. Germline CDR1 is LGHDT and CDR2 is YNNKEL (reference sequence).